This is a list of T cell receptor beta chains from one sample in a study of blood T cell repertoires in COVID-19. TCRdb keeps only in-frame clones here, not all; method: immunoSEQ multiplex PCR. The table records around 300,000 clones, 75% to 90% of them present only once. Input material: peripheral blood. All receptors come from a man aged 45 to 65 with acute or convalescent COVID-19. CDR3s leave out the opening cysteine and the closing phenylalanine or tryptophan. Each record gives: J gene, CDR3 length, D gene, V gene, CDR3 protein. A D gene is named only where the DNA matches it firmly.

j_call: TRBJ2-7
cdr3_length: 12
d_call: NA
v_call: TRBV5-4
cdr3_aa: ASRLNRDNHEQY

j_call: TRBJ2-3
cdr3_length: 14
d_call: NA
v_call: TRBV5-1
cdr3_aa: ASSLELGSSTDTQY

j_call: TRBJ2-3
cdr3_length: 14
d_call: NA
v_call: TRBV24-1
cdr3_aa: ATSDATASSTDTQY

j_call: TRBJ2-2
cdr3_length: 11
d_call: NA
v_call: TRBV2
cdr3_aa: ASSEVRDGELF

j_call: TRBJ1-2
cdr3_length: 11
d_call: NA
v_call: TRBV6-5
cdr3_aa: ASTLANSYGYT

j_call: TRBJ2-7
cdr3_length: 12
d_call: NA
v_call: TRBV6-5
cdr3_aa: ASSYRGGSDEQY

j_call: TRBJ1-5
cdr3_length: 12
d_call: NA
v_call: TRBV3-1/TRBV3-2
cdr3_aa: ASSQARDGQPQH

j_call: TRBJ1-5
cdr3_length: 13
d_call: TRBD1
v_call: TRBV6-6
cdr3_aa: ASTDPDRVDQPQH

j_call: TRBJ1-2
cdr3_length: 10
d_call: TRBD1
v_call: TRBV19
cdr3_aa: ASQDRAYGYT

j_call: TRBJ1-2
cdr3_length: 16
d_call: TRBD1
v_call: TRBV5-8
cdr3_aa: ASRPTPGQPYFNYGYT

j_call: TRBJ2-3
cdr3_length: 13
d_call: NA
v_call: TRBV9
cdr3_aa: ASSVSWTAGDTQY

j_call: TRBJ2-5
cdr3_length: 12
d_call: NA
v_call: TRBV3-1/TRBV3-2
cdr3_aa: ASSPSIGGETQY

j_call: TRBJ1-1
cdr3_length: 11
d_call: NA
v_call: TRBV21-1
cdr3_aa: ASTGTGGVRAF

j_call: TRBJ1-3
cdr3_length: 13
d_call: NA
v_call: TRBV6-5
cdr3_aa: ASQIQGRSGNTIY

j_call: TRBJ1-2
cdr3_length: 11
d_call: TRBD1
v_call: TRBV2
cdr3_aa: ASSPQGAGGYT

j_call: TRBJ2-7
cdr3_length: 11
d_call: NA
v_call: TRBV5-6
cdr3_aa: ASSRDSRYEQY

j_call: TRBJ1-2
cdr3_length: 13
d_call: NA
v_call: TRBV5-6
cdr3_aa: ASSPTLGGEDGYT

j_call: TRBJ1-6
cdr3_length: 14
d_call: NA
v_call: TRBV15
cdr3_aa: ATSRAGAGRNSPLH

j_call: TRBJ2-5
cdr3_length: 15
d_call: TRBD2
v_call: TRBV3-1/TRBV3-2
cdr3_aa: ASSQDSGLAGQETQY

j_call: TRBJ1-2
cdr3_length: 12
d_call: NA
v_call: TRBV2
cdr3_aa: ASDAKGSGYGYT

j_call: TRBJ1-1
cdr3_length: 14
d_call: NA
v_call: TRBV21-1
cdr3_aa: ASSKLGAGENTEAF

j_call: TRBJ1-2
cdr3_length: 13
d_call: TRBD1
v_call: TRBV7-9
cdr3_aa: ASSPETGGAKGYT

j_call: TRBJ1-4
cdr3_length: 14
d_call: NA
v_call: TRBV6-5
cdr3_aa: ASSYHRTPTNEKLF

j_call: TRBJ1-5
cdr3_length: 12
d_call: TRBD1
v_call: TRBV6-2/TRBV6-3
cdr3_aa: ASSYDRVNQPQH

j_call: TRBJ1-5
cdr3_length: 14
d_call: NA
v_call: TRBV19
cdr3_aa: ASRVDSETSNQPQH

j_call: TRBJ2-6
cdr3_length: 13
d_call: NA
v_call: TRBV4-1
cdr3_aa: ASSLGAAGANVLT

j_call: TRBJ2-4
cdr3_length: 14
d_call: NA
v_call: TRBV27
cdr3_aa: ASSQPGHPAKNIQY

j_call: TRBJ2-7
cdr3_length: 13
d_call: TRBD2
v_call: TRBV6-5
cdr3_aa: ASWGGIRQTYEQY

j_call: TRBJ2-1
cdr3_length: 13
d_call: TRBD2
v_call: TRBV7-3
cdr3_aa: ASSISGGSYNEQF

j_call: TRBJ2-7
cdr3_length: 10
d_call: TRBD1
v_call: TRBV2
cdr3_aa: ARGQIAYEQY

j_call: TRBJ2-1
cdr3_length: 14
d_call: TRBD2
v_call: TRBV7-9
cdr3_aa: ASRFLGGSSYNEQF

j_call: TRBJ1-2
cdr3_length: 13
d_call: NA
v_call: TRBV5-1
cdr3_aa: ASSSRDSGVYGYT

j_call: TRBJ1-2
cdr3_length: 14
d_call: NA
v_call: TRBV3-1/TRBV3-2
cdr3_aa: ASSQPTTRLLFGYT

j_call: TRBJ1-2
cdr3_length: 11
d_call: NA
v_call: TRBV30
cdr3_aa: AWRGGGRVGYT

j_call: TRBJ1-2
cdr3_length: 11
d_call: TRBD1
v_call: TRBV11-2
cdr3_aa: ASSLDRLGGYT

j_call: TRBJ1-1
cdr3_length: 13
d_call: NA
v_call: TRBV11-2
cdr3_aa: ASSLGRGFVTEAF

j_call: TRBJ2-4
cdr3_length: 9
d_call: TRBD2
v_call: TRBV12-3/TRBV12-4
cdr3_aa: ASGTRGIQY

j_call: TRBJ2-1
cdr3_length: 15
d_call: NA
v_call: TRBV12-1
cdr3_aa: ASSFGVTSSGYNEQF

j_call: TRBJ2-7
cdr3_length: 14
d_call: TRBD1
v_call: TRBV6-6
cdr3_aa: ASSNYPGQVIYEQY

j_call: TRBJ2-5
cdr3_length: 13
d_call: NA
v_call: TRBV7-6
cdr3_aa: ASSRRSREQETQY

j_call: TRBJ1-1
cdr3_length: 13
d_call: TRBD1
v_call: TRBV5-1
cdr3_aa: ASSRTDREGSEAF

j_call: TRBJ1-3
cdr3_length: 16
d_call: NA
v_call: TRBV19
cdr3_aa: ASSIFGDWGESGNTIY

j_call: TRBJ1-5
cdr3_length: 11
d_call: NA
v_call: TRBV5-4
cdr3_aa: ASSLDSGAPQH

j_call: TRBJ2-1
cdr3_length: 10
d_call: NA
v_call: TRBV7-3
cdr3_aa: ASSLRFTEQF

j_call: TRBJ2-7
cdr3_length: 14
d_call: TRBD2
v_call: TRBV19
cdr3_aa: ASSAAGPSSTYEQY

j_call: TRBJ1-4
cdr3_length: 13
d_call: NA
v_call: TRBV5-4
cdr3_aa: ASSLQGGTNEKLF

j_call: TRBJ1-4
cdr3_length: 12
d_call: TRBD1
v_call: TRBV5-4
cdr3_aa: ATHDRGQGEKLF

j_call: TRBJ2-1
cdr3_length: 12
d_call: NA
v_call: TRBV24-1
cdr3_aa: ATSDSSGGYEQF

j_call: TRBJ1-5
cdr3_length: 11
d_call: NA
v_call: TRBV19
cdr3_aa: ASTPLSNQPQH